Presented here are 17 T cell receptor beta chains from one specimen sequenced in a study of cytomegalovirus exposure and HLA in healthy donors. The PCR contained 60 Vbeta and 13 Jbeta primers. TCRdb's copy holds only in-frame clones and misses some; the assay was immunoSEQ multiplex PCR. The data contain 200,000 to 250,000 clones, about four fifths of them singletons. Sample: PBMCs. All receptors come from a woman aged 40 to 49 in good health and CMV-seropositive.

This rearrangement joins TRBV30 to TRBJ1-1; 10 bases fit TRBD1. Germline V gives CDR1 GTSNPN, CDR2 SVGIG (reference sequence). There are 14 residues in the CDR3. Trimming removed 2 bases from V and 6 bases from J; junction bases left unmatched: 6. CDR3 coding DNA: TGTGCCTGGAGTACGGGACAGGGGAGGGCTGAAGCTTTCTTT. As protein: CAWSTGQGRAEAFF.

The chain links TRBV7-8 to TRBJ1-1; 9 bases are a match to TRBD1. CDR1 is SGHVS, CDR2 FQNEAQ, per germline. Germline trimming cut 2 bases from V and 0 bases from J; bases unmatched to any gene: 7. The CDR3 is 17 residues long. CDR3 sequence reads: CASSLLATGGMNTEAFF. For the CDR3, the DNA is TGTGCCAGCAGCTTACTAGCGACAGGGGGAATGAACACTGAAGCTTTCTTT.

This clone was seen only once. The chain couples TRBV5-1 to TRBJ1-1; no firm D call. The CDR3 runs to 14 residues. CDR1 SGHRS and CDR2 YFSETQ come from the germline V gene. With 4 bases removed from V and 1 base from J, the gap between germline ends came to 11 bases. CDR3 residues: CASSGGRGNTEAFF. CDR3 in DNA: TGCGCCAGCAGCGGAGGACGGGGGAACACTGAAGCTTTCTTT.

This chain links TRBV4-3 with TRBJ2-5; the D is unclear. The DNA end is more similar to TRBJ2-7, so the J call may be wrong. The CDR3 runs to 16 residues. Germline CDR1 and CDR2: LGHNA and YSLEER. The CDR3 loop reads CASSQTAQVPPYEQYF. Written as DNA, the CDR3 is TGCGCCAGCAGCCAAACGGCGCAGGTCCCCCCCTACGAGCAGTACTTC.

The V call is TRBV6-1, the J call TRBJ2-5; 8 bases map to TRBD2. The J segment lost 11 bases and the V segment lost 4 bases, leaving 15 bases of the junction unmatched. Germline assignment: CDR1 MNHNS and CDR2 SASEGT. The CDR3 covers 15 residues. The CDR3 DNA is TGTGCCAGCAGTGGGTACCAAGCGGGAGCGAGAGAGCAGTACTTC. It translates to CASSGYQAGAREQYF.

This chain connects TRBV6-1 to TRBJ2-7; TRBD1 matches at 10 bases. Per germline, CDR1 MNHNS and CDR2 SASEGT. This CDR3 spans 14 amino acids. J gave up 2 bases and V 6 bases, and 4 bases lay outside the gene matches. CDR3 protein: CASRNGTGAYEQYF. CDR3 bases: TGTGCCAGCAGAAACGGGACAGGGGCCTACGAGCAGTACTTC.

CDR3 nucleotides: TGTGCCAGCAGCCTCCGACAGGGACCGGAATATTCACCCCTCCACTTT. Its translation is CASSLRQGPEYSPLHF. The V gene is TRBV9, the J gene TRBJ1-6, with 7 bases lining up with TRBD1. The junction had 12 bases not matched to a gene; V was cut back by 4 bases and J by 8 bases. The CDR3 has 16 amino acids. Per the germline V gene, CDR1 is SGDLS and CDR2 is YYNGEE.

This chain joins TRBV30 and TRBJ2-3; 9 nucleotides align to TRBD1. Germline values: CDR1 GTSNPN, CDR2 SVGIG (reference sequence). J gave up 0 bases and V 5 bases, and 6 bases lay outside the gene matches. The length of the CDR3 is 15 residues. The CDR3 sequence: CAWAQGAGSTDTQYF. CDR3 bases: TGTGCCTGGGCACAGGGGGCAGGGAGCACAGATACGCAGTATTTT.

The chain recombines TRBV18 with TRBJ1-2; 9 bases match TRBD1. CDR3 length: 15 residues. The germline CDR1 and CDR2 sequences are KGHSH and LQKENI. V lost 3 bases to trimming and J lost 7 bases; unmatched junction nucleotides: 9. The CDR3 region has the DNA TGTGCCAGCTCACCCTTTGCAACAGGGGGCGGTGGCTACACCTTC. Protein product: CASSPFATGGGGYTF.

The chain employs TRBV7-9 and TRBJ1-3; TRBD1 might be the D (6 bases). V was trimmed by 2 bases and J by 8 bases, leaving 16 bases between them. CDR3 size: 15 residues. Germline CDR1 and CDR2: SEHNR and FQNEAQ (reference sequence). CDR3 region: CASSLLSQGMDTIYF. CDR3 in DNA: TGTGCCAGCAGCTTACTTAGCCAGGGGATGGACACCATATATTTT.

This clone was recorded once. The CDR3 sequence: CASSLVGRGAFDEAFF. The CDR3 bases are TGTGCCAGCAGCTTAGTCGGGCGGGGAGCATTTGATGAAGCTTTCTTT. The V call is TRBV11-2, the J call TRBJ1-1; D gene unclear. The germline V gene has CDR1 SGHAT and CDR2 FQNNGV. The V gene lost 1 base and the J gene lost 7 bases, with 19 bases spanning the gap. CDR3 length: 16 amino acids.

This clone was counted a single time. This chain uses TRBV5-6 with TRBJ1-2; tentatively, D is TRBD1 (6 bases). V was shortened by 3 bases and J by 4 bases, with 13 bases between the two germline ends. The CDR3 length is 14 residues. From germline, CDR1 is SGHDT and CDR2 YYEEEE. DNA of the CDR3: TGTGCCAGCAGCTCCACGGACAGTTTCTATGGCTACACCTTC. Translating gives CASSSTDSFYGYTF.

J is TRBJ2-3 and V is TRBV5-1; 12 bases are a match to TRBD2. Per germline, CDR1 SGHRS and CDR2 YFSETQ. This CDR3 is 20 amino acids long. Trimming at V came to 1 base and at J to 0 bases, leaving 12 bases not matched to a gene. CDR3 DNA sequence: TGCGCCAGCAGCTTGTTCGTGAGACTAGCGGGAGCCACTAGCACAGATACGCAGTATTTT. Protein sequence: CASSLFVRLAGATSTDTQYF. Using reference TRBV5-1 and TRBJ2-3 for the parts outside the CDR3, the full variable domain is KAGVTQTPRYLIKTRGQQVTLSCSPISGHRSVSWYQQTPGQGLQFLFEYFSETQRNKGNFPGRFSGRQFSNSRSEMNVSTLELGDSALYLCASSLFVRLAGATSTDTQYFGPGTRLTVL.

The chain carries TRBV4-3 and TRBJ1-1, with 12 bases aligning to TRBD1. Germline V gene data show CDR1 as LGHNA and CDR2 as YSLEER. With 6 bases clipped from V and 6 bases from J, the junction kept 8 bases outside the gene matches. The CDR3 sequence is 15 residues long. The CDR3 loop is CASRPGTGGYAEAFF. CDR3 in DNA: TGCGCCAGCAGACCCGGGACAGGGGGCTACGCTGAAGCTTTCTTT.

The rearrangement uses TRBV2 and TRBJ1-3; D is unresolved. The CDR3 runs to 17 residues. The germline V gene encodes CDR1 SNHLY and CDR2 FYNNEI. Trimming cost V 3 bases and J 0 bases, with 15 bases left between them. The CDR3 DNA sequence: TGTGCCAGCAGTGACTCACTCCCCGATTACTCTGGAAACACCATATATTTT. Translation gives CASSDSLPDYSGNTIYF.

CDR3 nucleotides: TGTGCCAGCTCACCAGAAATAGTTACCGGAGAGACCCAGTACTTC. The encoded protein is CASSPEIVTGETQYF. V usage is TRBV18 and J usage is TRBJ2-5; no clear D. CDR1 and CDR2 (germline): KGHSH, LQKENI. The germline V and J ends were trimmed by 2 bases and 4 bases, with 14 bases remaining between them. This CDR3 has 15 amino acids.

The rearrangement uses TRBV19 and TRBJ1-2; TRBD1 matches at 7 bases. V trimming: 4 bases; J trimming: 5 bases; junction bases outside the gene matches: 13. Germline-derived CDR1 and CDR2 are LNHDA and SQIVND (reference sequence). This CDR3 comprises 16 residues. The CDR3 sequence is CASSTQISTGQYGYTF. The CDR3 DNA sequence: TGTGCCAGTAGTACCCAAATTTCGACGGGACAGTATGGCTACACCTTC. Full variable domain (outside the CDR3, taken from reference TRBV19 and TRBJ1-2): DGGITQSPKYLFRKEGQNVTLSCEQNLNHDAMYWYRQDPGQGLRLIYYSQIVNDFQKGDIAEGYSVSREKKESFPLTVTSAQKNPTAFYLCASSTQISTGQYGYTFGSGTRLTVV.